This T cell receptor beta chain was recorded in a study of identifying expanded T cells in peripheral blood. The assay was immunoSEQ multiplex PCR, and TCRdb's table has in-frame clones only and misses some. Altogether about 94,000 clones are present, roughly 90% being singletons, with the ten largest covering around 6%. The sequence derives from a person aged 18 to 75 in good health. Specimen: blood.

CDR3 residues: CASSVGGGRESPLHF. The CDR3 nucleotides read TGTGCCAGCAGCGTAGGTGGAGGGAGGGAATCACCCCTCCACTTT. The chain couples TRBV9 to TRBJ1-6; D is undetermined. CDR1 is SGDLS, CDR2 YYNGEE, per germline. The length of the CDR3 is 15 residues. V lost 0 bases and J 10 bases, leaving 14 bases between the germline ends.